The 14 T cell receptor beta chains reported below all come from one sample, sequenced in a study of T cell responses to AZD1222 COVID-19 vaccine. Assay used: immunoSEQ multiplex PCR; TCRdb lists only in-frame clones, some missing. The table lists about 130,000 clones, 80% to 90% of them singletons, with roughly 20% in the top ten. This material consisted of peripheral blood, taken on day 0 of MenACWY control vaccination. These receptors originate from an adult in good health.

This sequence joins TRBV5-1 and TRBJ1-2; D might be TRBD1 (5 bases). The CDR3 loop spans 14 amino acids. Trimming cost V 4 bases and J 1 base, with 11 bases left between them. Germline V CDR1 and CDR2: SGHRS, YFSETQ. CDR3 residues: CASSNQGSNYGYTF. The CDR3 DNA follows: TGCGCCAGCAGCAACCAGGGTAGTAACTATGGCTACACCTTC.

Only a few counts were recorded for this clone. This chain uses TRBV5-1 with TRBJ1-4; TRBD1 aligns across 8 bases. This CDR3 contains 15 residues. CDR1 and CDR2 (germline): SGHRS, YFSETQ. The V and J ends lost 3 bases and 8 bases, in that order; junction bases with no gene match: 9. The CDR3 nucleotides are TGCGCCAGCAGCTCCGGGACAGGCGCCGGCGAAAAACTGTTTTTT. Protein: CASSSGTGAGEKLFF.

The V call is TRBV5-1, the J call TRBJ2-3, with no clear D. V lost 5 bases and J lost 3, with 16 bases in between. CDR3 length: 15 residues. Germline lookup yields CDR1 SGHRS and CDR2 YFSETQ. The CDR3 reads CASSIQTSRTDTQYF. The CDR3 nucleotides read TGCGCCAGCAGTATTCAGACCTCGAGGACAGATACGCAGTATTTT.

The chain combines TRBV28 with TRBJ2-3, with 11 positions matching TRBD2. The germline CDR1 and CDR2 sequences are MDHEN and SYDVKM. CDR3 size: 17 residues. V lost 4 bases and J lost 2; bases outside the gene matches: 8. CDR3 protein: CASSSPGTSGLTDTQYF. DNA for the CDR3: TGTGCCAGCAGTTCCCCCGGGACTAGCGGACTCACAGATACGCAGTATTTT.

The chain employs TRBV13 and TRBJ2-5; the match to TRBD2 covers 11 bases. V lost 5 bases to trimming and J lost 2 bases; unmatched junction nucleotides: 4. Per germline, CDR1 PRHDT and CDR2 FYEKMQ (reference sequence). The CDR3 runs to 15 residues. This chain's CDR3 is CASSGRLAGQETQYF. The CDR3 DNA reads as TGTGCCAGCAGCGGCCGACTAGCGGGACAAGAGACCCAGTACTTC.

The DNA for the CDR3 is TGTGCCAGCTCATTTCGGGAGACCTACGAGCAGTACTTC. Encoded protein: CASSFRETYEQYF. J is TRBJ2-7 and V is TRBV18, with D possibly TRBD2 on 6 matching bases. V was cut by 5 bases and J by 2 bases, with 10 bases left in between. CDR3 length: 13 amino acids. Germline CDR1 KGHSH, CDR2 LQKENI. The whole variable domain, filled in from reference TRBV18 and TRBJ2-7, reads NAGVMQNPRHLVRRRGQEARLRCSPMKGHSHVYWYRQLPEEGLKFMVYLQKENIIDESGMPKERFSAEFPKEGPSILRIQQVVRGDSAAYFCASSFRETYEQYFGPGTRLTVT.

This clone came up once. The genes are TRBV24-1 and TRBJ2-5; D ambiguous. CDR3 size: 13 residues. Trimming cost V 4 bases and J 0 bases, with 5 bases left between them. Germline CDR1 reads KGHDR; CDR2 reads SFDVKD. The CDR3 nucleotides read TGTGCCACCAGTGAGACGTACCAAGAGACCCAGTACTTC. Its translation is CATSETYQETQYF.

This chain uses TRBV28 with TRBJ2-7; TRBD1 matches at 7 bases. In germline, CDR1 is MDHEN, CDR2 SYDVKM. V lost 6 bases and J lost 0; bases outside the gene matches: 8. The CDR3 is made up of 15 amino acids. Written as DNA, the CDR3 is TGTGCCAGCAGCATAACGGGACAGTCCTCCTACGAGCAGTACTTC. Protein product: CASSITGQSSYEQYF. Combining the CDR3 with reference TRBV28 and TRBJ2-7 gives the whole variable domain DVKVTQSSRYLVKRTGEKVFLECVQDMDHENMFWYRQDPGLGLRLIYFSYDVKMKEKGDIPEGYSVSREKKERFSLILESASTNQTSMYLCASSITGQSSYEQYFGPGTRLTVT.

Written as DNA, the CDR3 is TGTGCCAGCAGCCCTAGCGGGAGATCCACAGATACGCAGTATTTT. Its translation: CASSPSGRSTDTQYF. The V and J genes are TRBV11-2 and TRBJ2-3; TRBD2 agrees at 10 bases. Germline V lookup: CDR1 SGHAT, CDR2 FQNNGV. The ends lost 5 bases at V and 2 bases at J; junction bases unmatched: 4. This CDR3 contains 15 residues.

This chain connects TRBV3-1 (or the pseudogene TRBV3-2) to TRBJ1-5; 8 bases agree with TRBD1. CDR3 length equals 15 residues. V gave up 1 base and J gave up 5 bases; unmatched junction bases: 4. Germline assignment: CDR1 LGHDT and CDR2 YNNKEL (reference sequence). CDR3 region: CASSQVAGGDQPQHF. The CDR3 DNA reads TGTGCCAGCAGCCAAGTCGCAGGGGGCGATCAGCCCCAGCATTTT.

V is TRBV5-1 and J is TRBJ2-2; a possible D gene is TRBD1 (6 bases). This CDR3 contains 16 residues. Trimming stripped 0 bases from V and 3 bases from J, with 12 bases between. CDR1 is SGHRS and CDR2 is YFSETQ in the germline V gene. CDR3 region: CASSLGAGVDTGELFF. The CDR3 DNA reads TGCGCCAGCAGCTTGGGCGCAGGGGTAGACACCGGGGAGCTGTTTTTT. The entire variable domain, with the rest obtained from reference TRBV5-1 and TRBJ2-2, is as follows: KAGVTQTPRYLIKTRGQQVTLSCSPISGHRSVSWYQQTPGQGLQFLFEYFSETQRNKGNFPGRFSGRQFSNSRSEMNVSTLELGDSALYLCASSLGAGVDTGELFFGEGSRLTVL.

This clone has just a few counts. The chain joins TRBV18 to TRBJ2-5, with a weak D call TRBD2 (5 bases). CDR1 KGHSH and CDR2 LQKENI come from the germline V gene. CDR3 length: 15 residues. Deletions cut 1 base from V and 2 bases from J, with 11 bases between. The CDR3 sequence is CASSPQRGTQETQYF. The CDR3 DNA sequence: TGTGCCAGCTCACCACAACGGGGAACTCAAGAGACCCAGTACTTC.

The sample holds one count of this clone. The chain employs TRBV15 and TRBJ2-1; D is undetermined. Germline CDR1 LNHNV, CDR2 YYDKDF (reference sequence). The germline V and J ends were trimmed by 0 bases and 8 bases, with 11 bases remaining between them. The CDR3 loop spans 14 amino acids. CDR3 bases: TGTGCCACCAGCAGAGAACAGAAGGGCGATGAGCAGTTCTTC. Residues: CATSREQKGDEQFF.

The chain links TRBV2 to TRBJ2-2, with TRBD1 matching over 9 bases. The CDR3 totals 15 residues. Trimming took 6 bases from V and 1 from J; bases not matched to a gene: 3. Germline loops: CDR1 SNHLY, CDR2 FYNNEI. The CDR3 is CASRLDRGNTGELFF. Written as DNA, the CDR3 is TGTGCCAGCAGGCTGGACAGGGGGAACACCGGGGAGCTGTTTTTT. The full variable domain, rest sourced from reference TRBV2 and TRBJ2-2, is EPEVTQTPSHQVTQMGQEVILRCVPISNHLYFYWYRQILGQKVEFLVSFYNNEISEKSEIFDDQFSVERPDGSNFTLKIRSTKLEDSAMYFCASRLDRGNTGELFFGEGSRLTVL.